The 11 T cell receptor beta chains in this list originate from one sample, sequenced in a study of cytomegalovirus exposure and HLA in healthy donors. Primers for the PCR totalled 60 Vbeta and 13 Jbeta. Method: immunoSEQ multiplex PCR; TCRdb's copy keeps in-frame clones and lacks some. The sample has about 120,000 clones, 70% to 80% seen once; the top ten hold around 4.4%. The sequenced material came from PBMCs. The receptors were sampled from a man aged 30 to 45 in good health and CMV-seropositive.

The sample holds one count of this clone. The chain joins TRBV18 to TRBJ1-1, with D hard to call. V was cut by 6 bases and J by 1 base, with 9 bases left in between. The CDR3 sequence is 13 residues long. CDR1 is KGHSH and CDR2 is LQKENI in the germline V gene. The CDR3 DNA reads TGTGCCAGCTCTCCCGCAGGGAACACTGAAGCTTTCTTT. Amino acid sequence: CASSPAGNTEAFF.

This chain links TRBV7-6 with TRBJ2-3; D ambiguous. The CDR3 is 12 amino acids. Per the germline V gene, CDR1 is SGHVS and CDR2 is FNYEAQ. Trimming removed 3 bases from V and 2 bases from J, with 3 bases in between. The DNA for the CDR3 is TGTGCCAGCAGCTTCTTCACAGATACGCAGTATTTT. Translated: CASSFFTDTQYF. The full variable domain, rest sourced from reference TRBV7-6 and TRBJ2-3, is GAGVSQSPRYKVTKRGQDVALRCDPISGHVSLYWYRQALGQGPEFLTYFNYEAQQDKSGLPNDRFSAERPEGSISTLTIQRTEQRDSAMYRCASSFFTDTQYFGPGTRLTVL.

The chain employs TRBV6-5 and TRBJ2-3; D is unclear. The CDR3 runs 14 residues. The V gene's germline CDR1 is MNHEY and CDR2 SVGAGI. Trimming cost V 2 bases and J 0 bases, with 6 bases left between them. This CDR3 reads CASSYLLSTDTQYF. CDR3 coding DNA: TGTGCCAGCAGTTACCTCCTGAGCACAGATACGCAGTATTTT.

The chain uses TRBV5-1 and TRBJ1-5; TRBD1 is a possible D gene (5 bases). Germline lookup yields CDR1 SGHRS and CDR2 YFSETQ. Trimming removed 0 bases at V and 1 base at J, with 11 bases between. The CDR3 sequence is 16 residues long. CDR3 in DNA: TGCGCCAGCAGCTTGGGGGGGGGTGGGAGCAATCAGCCCCAGCATTTT. It yields the protein CASSLGGGGSNQPQHF.

This clone showed up just once. The chain uses TRBV4-1 and TRBJ2-7; 8 bases map to TRBD1. The CDR3 length is 16 residues. Germline loops: CDR1 MGHRA, CDR2 YSYEKL. After removal of 3 bases from V and 4 bases from J, the junction contained 11 bases not matched to a gene. The CDR3 loop reads CASSHLVGTGGYEQYF. The DNA for the CDR3 is TGCGCCAGCAGCCACCTCGTTGGGACAGGCGGTTACGAGCAGTACTTC.

This clone was counted between two and nine times. This chain joins TRBV4-1 and TRBJ1-2, with D possibly TRBD1 on 5 matching bases. The CDR3 length is 15 residues. CDR1 is MGHRA and CDR2 is YSYEKL in the germline V gene. Trimming removed 1 base from V and 3 bases from J, with 12 bases in between. CDR3 coding DNA: TGCGCCAGCAGCCAAGCCGCCAGGGTTGACTATGGCTACACCTTC. It yields the protein CASSQAARVDYGYTF.

In its sample, this clone was seen once. The genes are TRBV4-2 and TRBJ2-7, with TRBD2 identical over 10 bases. V was pared by 4 bases and J by 2 bases, with 5 bases of the junction left unmatched. The CDR3 contains 15 residues. Looked up from germline, CDR1 is LGHNA and CDR2 is YNFKEQ. Written as DNA, the CDR3 is TGTGCCAGCAGCCCCGGACTAGCGGATACCTACGAGCAGTACTTC. Its translation: CASSPGLADTYEQYF.

The chain links TRBV18 to TRBJ1-2; TRBD1 aligns across 7 bases. After removal of 4 bases from V and 4 bases from J, the junction contained 12 bases not matched to a gene. Germline CDR1 reads KGHSH; CDR2 reads LQKENI. This CDR3 contains 16 residues. DNA of the CDR3: TGTGCCAGCTCACTTGTATCTCAGGGGGAAGGCTATGGCTACACCTTC. It codes for CASSLVSQGEGYGYTF.

The J gene is TRBJ2-1, the V gene TRBV5-4; D remains ambiguous. Germline values: CDR1 SGHNT, CDR2 YYREEE (reference sequence). V lost 6 bases to trimming and J lost 6 bases, with 10 bases between them. The CDR3 is 12 amino acids. The CDR3 nucleotides are TGTGCCAGCACCACCGGTCTCAATGAGCAGTTCTTC. Its translation: CASTTGLNEQFF.

The CDR3 region has the DNA TGTGCCAGCTCACCGCCGGGATTCACGGGCGAGCAGTACTTC. Its translation is CASSPPGFTGEQYF. This rearrangement joins TRBV18 to TRBJ2-7, with TRBD2 as a possible D gene (5 bases). Germline values: CDR1 KGHSH, CDR2 LQKENI. V was shortened by 3 bases and J by 6 bases, with 15 bases between the two germline ends. This CDR3 is 14 amino acids long.

The chain employs TRBV6-1 and TRBJ2-3; 9 positions match TRBD1. The germline V gene has CDR1 MNHNS and CDR2 SASEGT. The CDR3 is 14 amino acids. V was pared by 5 bases and J by 3 bases, with 3 bases of the junction left unmatched. DNA for the CDR3: TGTGCCAGCAGTCCGGGACAGGGAACAGATACGCAGTATTTT. This gives the protein CASSPGQGTDTQYF.